The next 32 T cell receptor beta chains were all read from a single sample in a study of blood T cell repertoires in COVID-19. Profiling relied on immunoSEQ multiplex PCR, and the TCRdb table lists in-frame clones only, not all of them. The repertoire holds 65,000 to 85,000 clones, with around 87% as singletons. The sequencing sample was made of peripheral blood. The receptor source for this set is a man between 50 and 59 years old with acute or convalescent COVID-19.

The gene calls are TRBV6-2 or TRBV6-3 and TRBJ1-6, with D unclear. V shed 5 bases and J shed 4 bases, with 24 bases lying between them. This CDR3 is built from 19 residues. Germline V lookup: CDR1 MNHEY, CDR2 SVGEGT. CDR3 sequence: CASSGKRRVPGLYNSPLHF. The CDR3 nucleotides read TGTGCCAGCAGTGGGAAGAGGAGGGTCCCCGGACTTTATAATTCACCCCTCCACTTT.

The chain employs TRBV2 and TRBJ1-3; no clear D gene. Germline loops: CDR1 SNHLY, CDR2 FYNNEI. V lost 1 base, J lost 1 base, and 8 bases lay in between. The CDR3 runs to 15 residues. CDR3 residues: CASSEEALSGNTIYF. The CDR3 DNA reads as TGTGCCAGCAGTGAAGAAGCCCTTTCTGGAAACACCATATATTTT.

The chain couples TRBV5-1 to TRBJ2-3; D is possibly TRBD1 (5 bases). This CDR3 spans 13 amino acids. CDR1 is SGHRS and CDR2 is YFSETQ in the germline V gene. Between the trimmed V and J ends, which lost 0 bases and 3 bases, there was a span of 5 bases. The CDR3 spells CASSLDRTDTQYF. In DNA form, the CDR3 reads TGCGCCAGCAGCTTGGACAGGACAGATACGCAGTATTTT. The full variable domain, its missing parts supplied by reference TRBV5-1 and TRBJ2-3, is KAGVTQTPRYLIKTRGQQVTLSCSPISGHRSVSWYQQTPGQGLQFLFEYFSETQRNKGNFPGRFSGRQFSNSRSEMNVSTLELGDSALYLCASSLDRTDTQYFGPGTRLTVL.

The rearrangement links TRBV19 to TRBJ1-5; D is possibly TRBD1 (5 bases). The CDR3 spans 16 residues. V shed 5 bases and J shed 3 bases, with 17 bases lying between them. Per the germline V gene, CDR1 is LNHDA and CDR2 is SQIVND (reference sequence). The CDR3 sequence is CASSGGDGLNNQPQHF. The DNA of the CDR3 is TGTGCCAGTAGTGGGGGGGACGGCTTAAACAATCAGCCCCAGCATTTT.

The chain uses TRBV7-9 and TRBJ1-2, with D perhaps matching TRBD1 (6 bases). Trimming shortened V by 0 bases and J by 4 bases, and 15 bases separated the two germline ends. The CDR3 is made up of 16 amino acids. Germline V gene sequence: CDR1 SEHNR, CDR2 FQNEAQ (reference sequence). CDR3 amino acids: CASSLAGTPFLYGYTF. CDR3 sequence (DNA): TGTGCCAGCAGCTTAGCAGGGACACCTTTCCTCTATGGCTACACCTTC.

The V call is TRBV6-2 or TRBV6-3, the J call TRBJ2-7; the D is unclear. CDR1 and CDR2 (germline): MNHEY, SVGEGT. The CDR3 is 15 amino acids. V was clipped by 4 bases and J by 2 bases, with 15 bases between them. CDR3 sequence reads: CASSSQVRAPYEQYV. The CDR3 DNA follows: TGTGCCAGCAGTTCCCAGGTGAGAGCCCCCTACGAGCAGTACGTC.

This clone was counted between two and nine times. The rearrangement links TRBV5-1 to TRBJ2-1; possible D gene TRBD2, 6 bases. Germline V gene lookup returns CDR1 SGHRS and CDR2 YFSETQ. This CDR3 region has 14 residues. Trimming shortened V by 4 bases and J by 7 bases, and 15 bases separated the two germline ends. CDR3 sequence: CASSPLEEGNEQFF. The CDR3 DNA is TGCGCCAGCAGCCCACTCGAGGAGGGAAATGAGCAGTTCTTC. Using reference TRBV5-1 and TRBJ2-1 for the parts outside the CDR3, the full variable domain is KAGVTQTPRYLIKTRGQQVTLSCSPISGHRSVSWYQQTPGQGLQFLFEYFSETQRNKGNFPGRFSGRQFSNSRSEMNVSTLELGDSALYLCASSPLEEGNEQFFGPGTRLTVL.

The J gene is TRBJ1-4, the V gene TRBV9; no reliable D call. This CDR3 spans 13 amino acids. Looked up from germline, CDR1 is SGDLS and CDR2 is YYNGEE. V lost 0 bases to trimming and J lost 7 bases, with 7 bases between them. The CDR3 sequence is CASSVAGSEKLFF. As DNA, the CDR3 is TGTGCCAGCAGCGTAGCCGGGTCTGAAAAACTGTTTTTT.

J is TRBJ1-3 and V is TRBV27, with a weak D call TRBD1 (5 bases). Germline CDR1 reads MNHEY; CDR2 reads SMNVEV (reference sequence). Deletions cut 3 bases from V and 0 bases from J, with 9 bases between. The CDR3 runs 15 residues. DNA of the CDR3: TGTGCCAGCAGTTTGGGGCAGCACTCTGGAAACACCATATATTTT. Its protein product is CASSLGQHSGNTIYF.

This chain uses TRBV18 with TRBJ1-5, with a weak D call TRBD1 (6 bases). Germline V gene lookup returns CDR1 KGHSH and CDR2 LQKENI. The length of the CDR3 is 15 residues. V was cut by 5 bases and J by 0 bases, with 11 bases left in between. Here the CDR3 DNA reads TGTGCCAGCTCAACCGGGACACTTAGCAATCAGCCCCAGCATTTT. Translating it yields CASSTGTLSNQPQHF.

The chain links TRBV7-9 to TRBJ2-5; D perhaps matches TRBD2 (7 bases). V lost 5 bases, J lost 1 base, and 14 bases lay in between. The germline CDR1 and CDR2 sequences are SEHNR and FQNEAQ (reference sequence). The CDR3 consists of 15 residues. The DNA for the CDR3 is TGTGCCAGCAGCCCCGAGGGGGGGGTCCAAGAGACCCAGTACTTC. Translation gives CASSPEGGVQETQYF.

The chain couples TRBV25-1 to TRBJ2-6; D not certain. Per germline, CDR1 MGHDK and CDR2 SYGVNS. The V end was cut by 3 bases, the J end by 2 bases, with 5 bases between. This CDR3 is 14 amino acids long. Written as DNA, the CDR3 is TGTGCCAGCAGTGAGTCAACTGGGGCCAACGTCCTGACTTTC. Protein sequence: CASSESTGANVLTF. The full variable domain, in which reference TRBV25-1 and TRBJ2-6 provide the parts outside the CDR3, is EADIYQTPRYLVIGTGKKITLECSQTMGHDKMYWYQQDPGMELHLIHYSYGVNSTEKGDLSSESTVSRIRTEHFPLTLESARPSHTSQYLCASSESTGANVLTFGAGSRLTVL.

This chain joins TRBV19 and TRBJ2-1; 9 nucleotides align to TRBD2. The V gene's germline CDR1 is LNHDA and CDR2 SQIVND (reference sequence). The CDR3 is made up of 15 amino acids. The V segment lost 3 bases and the J segment 2 bases; nucleotides outside the gene matches: 2. The CDR3 region has the DNA TGTGCCAGTAGTATCGCTAGCGGGACCTACAATGAGCAGTTCTTC. Protein: CASSIASGTYNEQFF.

The chain joins TRBV6-5 to TRBJ1-5; 8 bases line up with TRBD1. CDR3 length: 15 amino acids. Germline loops: CDR1 MNHEY, CDR2 SVGAGI. V shed 5 bases, J shed 2 bases, and the junction held 5 bases outside the gene matches. The CDR3 nucleotides are TGTGCCAGCAGTCGGACAGGGATGCGCAATCAGCCCCAGCATTTT. This translates into CASSRTGMRNQPQHF.

This sequence joins TRBV5-1 and TRBJ2-1, with a weak D call TRBD2 (6 bases). The germline V and J ends were trimmed by 3 bases and 7 bases, with 14 bases remaining between them. The CDR3 has 14 residues. Germline V CDR1 and CDR2: SGHRS, YFSETQ. The CDR3 spells CASSSNLLANEQFF. The CDR3 bases are TGCGCCAGCAGCTCGAACTTACTAGCTAATGAGCAGTTCTTC.

The rearrangement links TRBV3-1 (or the pseudogene TRBV3-2) to TRBJ1-3; 9 bases are a match to TRBD1. Germline lookup yields CDR1 LGHDT and CDR2 YNNKEL (reference sequence). The CDR3 extends over 15 amino acids. V lost 4 bases and J lost 0; bases outside the gene matches: 1. CDR3 loop: CASSRDRVSGNTIYF. The CDR3 DNA is TGTGCCAGCAGCCGGGACAGGGTCTCTGGAAACACCATATATTTT.

This chain links TRBV27 with TRBJ1-5, with D perhaps matching TRBD1 (5 bases). Germline V gene data show CDR1 as MNHEY and CDR2 as SMNVEV (reference sequence). The CDR3 has 12 residues. V shed 7 bases and J shed 6 bases, with 10 bases lying between them. CDR3 DNA: TGTGCCAGCACCACAGGTAGTCAGCCCCAGCATTTT. Its translation is CASTTGSQPQHF.

This clone was observed once. The chain has TRBV18 and TRBJ2-2; tentative D call: TRBD1 (6 bases). V gave up 8 bases and J gave up 5 bases, with 12 bases separating them. Germline CDR1 and CDR2: KGHSH and LQKENI. CDR3 length equals 13 residues. CDR3 protein: CASAYRETGELFF. The CDR3 nucleotides are TGTGCCAGCGCCTACAGGGAAACCGGGGAGCTGTTTTTT.

This chain connects TRBV6-5 to TRBJ2-4, with 11 bases matching TRBD2. The CDR3 runs 15 residues. Germline CDR1 MNHEY, CDR2 SVGAGI. J was trimmed by 6 bases and V by 7 bases; bases with no gene match: 8. Here the CDR3 DNA reads TGTGCCAGCACCCAAGGCGGACTAGCGGGAAACATTCAGTACTTC. This sequence encodes CASTQGGLAGNIQYF.

The J gene is TRBJ1-1, the V gene TRBV7-2, with D possibly matching TRBD1 (6 bases). The CDR3 has 16 amino acids. The V end lost 7 bases, the J end lost 1 base, and 19 bases lay between the germline ends. The germline CDR1 and CDR2 sequences are SGHTA and FQGNSA. The CDR3 is CASKPSTGLENTEAFF. The CDR3, as DNA: TGTGCCAGCAAACCCTCAACAGGGTTGGAGAACACTGAAGCTTTCTTT.

This clone was seen a single time. This chain connects TRBV27 to TRBJ2-7; 7 bases are shared with TRBD2. The CDR3 is 16 residues long. Germline trimming cut 4 bases from V and 5 bases from J; bases unmatched to any gene: 14. CDR1 is MNHEY and CDR2 is SMNVEV in the germline V gene (reference sequence). CDR3: CASSSTSAEGLHEQYF. CDR3 coding DNA: TGTGCCAGCAGTTCCACTAGCGCGGAGGGCCTCCACGAGCAGTACTTC.

V and J are TRBV5-1 and TRBJ2-1; 14 bases fit TRBD2. Germline V gene sequence: CDR1 SGHRS, CDR2 YFSETQ. V shed 1 base and J 0 bases; nucleotides not matched to a gene: 6. The CDR3 length is 19 residues. The CDR3: CASSLLGTSGSLSYNEQFF. DNA for the CDR3: TGCGCCAGCAGCTTGCTGGGGACTAGCGGGAGTCTCTCCTACAATGAGCAGTTCTTC.

This clone was recorded only once. The rearrangement links TRBV29-1 to TRBJ2-7; TRBD1 might be the D (6 bases). Germline CDR1 is SQVTM and CDR2 is ANQGSEA. Between the trimmed V and J ends, which lost 4 bases and 4 bases, there was a span of 11 bases. The CDR3 is made up of 12 amino acids. Here the CDR3 DNA reads TGCAGCGTTGCGACAGGAGCTTACGAGCAGTACTTC. Translation: CSVATGAYEQYF.

The chain links TRBV25-1 to TRBJ1-5; tentatively, D is TRBD1 (6 bases). Germline CDR1 is MGHDK and CDR2 is SYGVNS. Trimming shortened V by 2 bases and J by 3 bases, and 8 bases separated the two germline ends. The CDR3 is made up of 14 amino acids. The CDR3 spells CASSEGQLNQPQHF. DNA of the CDR3: TGTGCCAGCAGTGAAGGACAGCTCAATCAGCCCCAGCATTTT.

This sequence joins TRBV11-1 and TRBJ1-1; perhaps TRBD1 as D (5 bases). V lost 4 bases and J lost 5, with 17 bases in between. This CDR3 is built from 15 residues. The V gene's germline CDR1 is SGHAT and CDR2 FQDESV (reference sequence). This chain's CDR3 is CASSSAGTKRTEAFF. As DNA, the CDR3 is TGTGCCAGCAGCTCGGCAGGGACTAAGAGGACTGAAGCTTTCTTT.

V gene TRBV28 combines with J gene TRBJ1-6, with 8 bases that match TRBD1. The CDR3 has 14 amino acids. CDR1 is MDHEN and CDR2 is SYDVKM in the germline V gene. Trimming removed 10 bases from V and 10 bases from J; junction bases left unmatched: 12. The CDR3 DNA sequence: TGTGCCACCTCGACGGGCAGGGGGCGATCACCCCTCCACTTT. Translating it yields CATSTGRGRSPLHF.

The rearrangement joins TRBV28 to TRBJ1-6, with TRBD1 matching 7 bases. The CDR3 contains 14 residues. After removal of 5 bases from V and 13 bases from J, the junction contained 11 bases not matched to a gene. Germline V gene lookup returns CDR1 MDHEN and CDR2 SYDVKM. CDR3: CASSNDRVLSPLHF. The CDR3 nucleotides read TGTGCCAGCAGTAACGACAGGGTTCTTTCCCCCCTCCACTTT.

The rearrangement links TRBV19 to TRBJ1-1; 8 nucleotides align to TRBD1. The CDR3 is made up of 15 amino acids. Looked up from germline, CDR1 is LNHDA and CDR2 is SQIVND (reference sequence). Unmatched junction bases numbered 7, after V lost 6 bases and J lost 1 base. The DNA for the CDR3 is TGTGCCAGTAGACACCAGGGGGCCCCGAACACTGAAGCTTTCTTT. Protein sequence: CASRHQGAPNTEAFF. The full variable domain, completed using reference TRBV19 and TRBJ1-1, is DGGITQSPKYLFRKEGQNVTLSCEQNLNHDAMYWYRQDPGQGLRLIYYSQIVNDFQKGDIAEGYSVSREKKESFPLTVTSAQKNPTAFYLCASRHQGAPNTEAFFGQGTRLTVV.

The chain recombines TRBV5-1 with TRBJ2-2; TRBD1 matches 7 bases. Germline V lookup: CDR1 SGHRS, CDR2 YFSETQ. The CDR3 runs to 16 residues. The trim removed 9 bases at V and 0 bases at J, leaving 11 bases unmatched. This chain's CDR3 is CATDPRTGSNTGELFF. The CDR3 DNA is TGCGCCACTGACCCCCGGACAGGATCGAACACCGGGGAGCTGTTTTTT.

This clone was observed a single time. This rearrangement joins TRBV18 to TRBJ2-1; 14 nucleotides line up with TRBD2. This CDR3 comprises 17 residues. Unmatched junction bases numbered 8, after V lost 3 bases and J lost 7 bases. Per germline, CDR1 KGHSH and CDR2 LQKENI. The CDR3 sequence is CASSPPGLAGVENEQFF. The CDR3 nucleotides read TGTGCCAGCTCACCCCCGGGACTAGCGGGAGTGGAGAATGAGCAGTTCTTC.

The gene calls are TRBV19 and TRBJ2-4; 9 nucleotides agree with TRBD1. V gave up 4 bases and J gave up 12 bases; unmatched junction bases: 10. Germline V lookup: CDR1 LNHDA, CDR2 SQIVND (reference sequence). The CDR3 spans 14 residues. CDR3 loop: CASSTLGQGSPQYF. In nucleotides, the CDR3 is TGTGCCAGTAGTACCCTAGGACAGGGGTCCCCTCAGTACTTC.

Regarding this clone: At one end the junction does not follow the germline gene, possibly because of a read error. The CDR3, as DNA: TGTGCCAGCAGCTTGACAGGGGGGACTGTCTTT. Its protein product is CASSLTGGTVF. The chain has TRBV11-3 and TRBJ1-1; 9 bases are a match to TRBD1. CDR3 size: 11 residues. Germline V gene lookup returns CDR1 SGHNT and CDR2 YENEEA.